This T cell receptor beta chain is drawn from a study of OX40 agonist ivuxolimab in advanced cancers. Germline V gene sequence: CDR1 MNHNS, CDR2 SASEGT. With V trimmed by 6 bases and J by 7 bases, 11 bases remained unmatched. This CDR3 has 14 amino acids. The method was immunoSEQ multiplex PCR; TCRdb's version includes in-frame clones alone and lacks a portion of them. The sample has over 90,000 clones, about nine tenths seen once; the top ten hold less than 2%. The gene calls are TRBV6-1 and TRBJ2-7, with TRBD2 matching over 8 bases. This TCR derives from an adult with an advanced solid tumor such as melanoma, head and neck, liver or kidney cancer. Here the sequenced sample was CD4+ or CD8+ T cells sorted from blood, taken in a trial of the OX40 agonist ivuxolimab. DNA for the CDR3: TGTGCCAGCAGGAGGACTAGCAACACGGGGGAGCAGTACTTC. This gives the protein CASRRTSNTGEQYF.